The subject of this entry is one T cell receptor (beta chain). In the authors' workflow: Estimates of nucleated cell counts were drawn from the amplification of reference gene primers. Assay used: immunoSEQ multiplex PCR; TCRdb lists only in-frame clones, some missing. That table supplies the V and J calls and clone size; D and trimming were determined from the DNA. The sample has about 440,000 clones; 85% to 90% are singletons. The entry originates in a study of blood T cell repertoires in COVID-19. Study in general: Samples taken during acute and convalescent COVID-19 were collected in the United States, Italy and Spain. T cells, B-cell-depleted T cells, or PBMCs provided the cDNA or gDNA that served as material.

V was clipped by 3 bases and J by 3 bases, with 17 bases between them. CDR1 is MGHRA, CDR2 YSYEKL, per germline. The length of the CDR3 is 16 residues. The sample was peripheral blood. The TCR was taken from a woman in her 30s with acute or convalescent COVID-19. The chain carries TRBV4-1 and TRBJ1-1; D ambiguous. CDR3 bases: TGCGCCAGCAGCCAGTTCTCAGGCCCCAGAGACACTGAAGCTTTCTTT. It is translated as CASSQFSGPRDTEAFF.